Sequencing of this T cell receptor (beta chain) was carried out in a study of T cell responses to AZD1222 COVID-19 vaccine. Germline values: CDR1 LGHDT, CDR2 YNNKEL (reference sequence). V lost 4 bases, J lost 3 bases, and 6 bases stayed unmatched. There are 16 residues in the CDR3. Repertoires were generated with immunoSEQ multiplex PCR, while TCRdb's copy carries only in-frame clones and drops some. The sample holds 130,000 to 150,000 clones, approximately 90% seen once. The clonotype was recovered from an adult in good health. J is TRBJ1-6 and V is TRBV3-1 (or the pseudogene TRBV3-2), with 7 bases lining up with TRBD1. Sequencing was performed on peripheral blood, taken on day 0 of AZD1222 vaccination. The CDR3 loop is CASSPGGNGYNSPLHF. The DNA for the CDR3 is TGTGCCAGCAGCCCAGGGGGGAATGGCTATAATTCACCCCTCCACTTT.